One T cell receptor (beta chain) is described in this entry. TCRdb's table, derived via immunoSEQ multiplex PCR, lists solely in-frame clones and lacks some. The profile shows tens of thousands of clones, roughly 89% of them singletons. The source of the sample is a study of T cell changes during pregnancy in multiple sclerosis. CDR3 length: 14 amino acids. Germline V gene sequence: CDR1 SGHAT, CDR2 FQDESV (reference sequence). Unmatched junction bases numbered 7, after V lost 5 bases and J lost 7 bases. The TCR comes from a female donor with multiple sclerosis, enrolled in a pregnancy study. This material consisted of peripheral blood, taken in the second trimester of pregnancy. This rearrangement joins TRBV11-1 to TRBJ2-1; 8 bases align to TRBD2. The CDR3 nucleotides are TGTGCCAGCAGCCCGCGGGGGGCCAGGAATGAGCAGTTCTTC. Its protein is CASSPRGARNEQFF.